Listed below are T cell receptor beta chains from one sample, sequenced in a study of blood T cell repertoires in COVID-19. Produced via immunoSEQ multiplex PCR; TCRdb's table is partial and in-frame only. The sample lists about 200,000 clones; 86% were seen once. Sequenced material: PBMCs or T cells enriched from blood (not recorded which). These receptor sequences come from a man aged 40-49 years with acute COVID-19. CDR3s include the opening cysteine and the closing phenylalanine or tryptophan. The order of the fields is V gene, CDR3 protein.

TRBV25-1 | CASSGQVGHGLFF
TRBV27 | CASSFLGPNYGYTF
TRBV5-1 | CASSQGTANTEAFF
TRBV24-1 | CATRGSGDYNEQFF
TRBV21-1 | CASSKGFDSGLETQYF
TRBV5-6 | CASSAVRDTLSREPQHF
TRBV10-1 | CASSPGTVGETQYF
TRBV28 | CASSFQGPYEQYF
TRBV28 | CASREANNEQFF
TRBV5-5 | CASSSGLAGNTGELFF
TRBV27 | CASSFNGRDPGELFF
TRBV24-1 | CATYTSGGSSYNEQFF
TRBV6-2/TRBV6-3 | CASSLRQDNSGNTIYF
TRBV19 | CASTWGRDTEAFF
TRBV27 | CASSFLSGGTTDTQYF
TRBV9 | CASSVGGGNQEQFF
TRBV6-1 | CASSEAAQYYGYTF
TRBV3-1/TRBV3-2 | CASSQLTMNTEAFF
TRBV2 | CASKETGLQETQYF
TRBV28 | CASSQGGSGTGELFF
TRBV7-2 | CASSLDSGAGEQYF
TRBV6-5 | CASSRISGGDEQFF
TRBV19 | CASSEQGGQPQHF
TRBV20-1 | CRASVNTEAFF
TRBV12-5 | CASGQTGWNTEAFF
TRBV28 | CASSLGLAGHSYEQYF
TRBV24-1 | CATSVRDEQFF
TRBV5-1 | CASSPVLVTANTEAFF
TRBV3-1/TRBV3-2 | CASSQEYRETEKLFF
TRBV7-3 | CASSLNKAGGTYNEQFF
TRBV7-3 | CASSLRTADTQYF
TRBV27 | CATRSLADLDVNTQYF
TRBV5-5 | CASSPYMAGPLYGYTF
TRBV5-1 | CASSLGVGGNQPQHF
TRBV3-1/TRBV3-2 | CASSQVSLLQFF
TRBV5-1 | CASMPQPGSSGNTIYF
TRBV18 | CASSPRAGAVDEQFF
TRBV12-3/TRBV12-4 | CASSSNEQFF
TRBV30 | CAWSGTYGYTF
TRBV2 | CASRGGTGSGPQHF
TRBV2 | CASSLTGIYDGYTF
TRBV29-1 | CSVELAGVGGTDTQYF
TRBV5-1 | CASSRDTTDTQYF
TRBV3-1/TRBV3-2 | CASSQDFDGVYEQYF
TRBV19 | CASRLGGLEQFF
TRBV7-9 | CASSLIGQGAYEQYF
TRBV21-1 | CASKRTDRNTEAFF
TRBV7-2 | CASSKVTGNTEAFF
TRBV19 | CASNPGQVGELFF
TRBV29-1 | CSVVQGTEAFF
TRBV6-5 | CASSRTGDGYTF
TRBV27 | CAAAPGGQNQPQHF
TRBV27 | CASSLSGTGGPGELFF
TRBV28 | CASSLDFQGGDTEAFF
TRBV6-2/TRBV6-3 | CASSYSYRDRGLNTEAFF
TRBV5-1 | CASSLMGQGALNTEAFF
TRBV30 | CAWTPQGPRSYEQYF
TRBV7-8 | CASSPSEVPNTEAFF
TRBV5-4 | CASSLGLYNEQFF
TRBV2 | CASREWPSGRVLYEQYF